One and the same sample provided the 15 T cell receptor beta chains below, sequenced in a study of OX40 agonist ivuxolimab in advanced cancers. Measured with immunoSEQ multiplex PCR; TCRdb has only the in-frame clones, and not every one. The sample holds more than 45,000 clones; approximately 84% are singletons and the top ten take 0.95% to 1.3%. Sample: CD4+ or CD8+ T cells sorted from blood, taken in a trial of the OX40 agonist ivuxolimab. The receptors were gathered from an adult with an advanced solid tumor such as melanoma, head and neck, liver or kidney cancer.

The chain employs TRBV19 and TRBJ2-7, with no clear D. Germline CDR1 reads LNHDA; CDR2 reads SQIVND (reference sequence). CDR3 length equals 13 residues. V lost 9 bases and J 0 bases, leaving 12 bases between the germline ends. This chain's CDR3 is CASHSQSSYEQYF. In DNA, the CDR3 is TGTGCCAGCCACTCCCAAAGCTCCTACGAGCAGTACTTC.

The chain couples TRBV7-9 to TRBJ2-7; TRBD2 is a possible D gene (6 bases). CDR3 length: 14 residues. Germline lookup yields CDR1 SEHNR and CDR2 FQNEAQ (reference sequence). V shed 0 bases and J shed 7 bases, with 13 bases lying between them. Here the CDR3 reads CASSLADLAGEQYF. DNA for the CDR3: TGTGCCAGCAGCTTAGCGGATTTGGCGGGAGAGCAGTACTTC.

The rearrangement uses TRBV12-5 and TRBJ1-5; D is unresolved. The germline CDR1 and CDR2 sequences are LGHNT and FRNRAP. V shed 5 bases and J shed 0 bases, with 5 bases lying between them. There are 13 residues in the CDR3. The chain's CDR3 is CASGMNSNQPQHF. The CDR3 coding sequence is TGTGCTAGTGGTATGAATAGCAATCAGCCCCAGCATTTT. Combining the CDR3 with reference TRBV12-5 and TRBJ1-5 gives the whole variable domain DARVTQTPRHKVTEMGQEVTMRCQPILGHNTVFWYRQTMMQGLELLAYFRNRAPLDDSGMPKDRFSAEMPDATLATLKIQPSEPRDSAVYFCASGMNSNQPQHFGDGTRLSIL.

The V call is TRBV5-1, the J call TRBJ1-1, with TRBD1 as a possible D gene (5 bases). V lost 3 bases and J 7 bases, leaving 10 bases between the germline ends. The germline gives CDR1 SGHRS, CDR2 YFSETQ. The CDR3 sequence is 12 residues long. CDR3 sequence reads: CASSSGHREAFF. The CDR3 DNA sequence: TGCGCCAGCAGCTCCGGACACCGTGAAGCTTTCTTT.

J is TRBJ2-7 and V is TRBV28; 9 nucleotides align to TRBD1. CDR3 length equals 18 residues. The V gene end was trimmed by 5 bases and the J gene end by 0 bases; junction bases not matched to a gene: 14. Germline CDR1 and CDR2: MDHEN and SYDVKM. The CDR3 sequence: CASSTIWGTTGGSYEQYF. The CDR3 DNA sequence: TGTGCCAGCAGTACAATATGGGGGACGACAGGGGGCTCCTACGAGCAGTACTTC.

CDR3 in amino acids: CASSKLGGREKLFF. The CDR3 DNA sequence: TGTGCCAGCAGTAAATTGGGGGGTCGGGAAAAACTGTTTTTT. This chain uses TRBV6-6 with TRBJ1-4; tentatively, D is TRBD1 (5 bases). Germline V gives CDR1 MNHNY, CDR2 SVGAGI (reference sequence). CDR3 size: 14 residues. V lost 5 bases, J lost 8 bases, and 15 bases lay in between.

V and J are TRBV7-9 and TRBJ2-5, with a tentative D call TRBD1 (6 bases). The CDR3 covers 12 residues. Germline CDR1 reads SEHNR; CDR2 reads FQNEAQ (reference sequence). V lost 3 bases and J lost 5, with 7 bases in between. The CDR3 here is CASSFRGETQYF. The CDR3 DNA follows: TGTGCCAGCAGCTTCAGGGGTGAGACCCAGTACTTC.

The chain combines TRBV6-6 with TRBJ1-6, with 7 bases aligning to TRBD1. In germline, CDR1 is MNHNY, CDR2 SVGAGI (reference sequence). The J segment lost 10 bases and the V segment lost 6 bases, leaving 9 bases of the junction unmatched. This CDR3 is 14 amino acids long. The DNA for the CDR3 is TGTGCCAGCAGCCGGGACAGAGGGTACTCACCCCTCCACTTT. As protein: CASSRDRGYSPLHF.

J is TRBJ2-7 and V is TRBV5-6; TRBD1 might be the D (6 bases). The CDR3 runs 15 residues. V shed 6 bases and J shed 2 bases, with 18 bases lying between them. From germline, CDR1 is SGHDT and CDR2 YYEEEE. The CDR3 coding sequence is TGTGCCAGCATTGGCCGCGGCAGGGGCCCCTACGAGCAGTACTTC. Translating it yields CASIGRGRGPYEQYF.

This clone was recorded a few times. CDR3 residues: CASSATSGRYEQYF. The CDR3 DNA sequence: TGTGCCAGCAGTGCTACTAGCGGGCGCTACGAGCAGTACTTC. This chain links TRBV2 with TRBJ2-7; the match to TRBD2 covers 9 bases. Germline V gene data show CDR1 as SNHLY and CDR2 as FYNNEI. The CDR3 has 14 amino acids. J gave up 3 bases and V 4 bases, and 4 bases lay outside the gene matches.

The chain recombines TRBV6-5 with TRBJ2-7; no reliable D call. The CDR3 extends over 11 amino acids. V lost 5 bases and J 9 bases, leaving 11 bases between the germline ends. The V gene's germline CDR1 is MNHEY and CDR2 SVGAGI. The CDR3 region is CASSDGRTQYF. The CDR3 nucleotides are TGTGCCAGCAGTGACGGCCGGACGCAGTACTTC.

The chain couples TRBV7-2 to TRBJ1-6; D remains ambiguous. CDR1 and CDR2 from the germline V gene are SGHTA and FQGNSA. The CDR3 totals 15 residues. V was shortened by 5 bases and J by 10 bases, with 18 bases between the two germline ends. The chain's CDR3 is CASSPMSRAGSPLHF. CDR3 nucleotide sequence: TGTGCCAGCAGCCCAATGAGCCGGGCAGGCTCACCCCTCCACTTT.

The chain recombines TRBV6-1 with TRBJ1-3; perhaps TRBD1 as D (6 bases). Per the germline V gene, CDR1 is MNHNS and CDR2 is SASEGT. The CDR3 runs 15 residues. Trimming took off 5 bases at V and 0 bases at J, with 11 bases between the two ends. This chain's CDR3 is CASSTGTHSGNTIYF. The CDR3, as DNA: TGTGCCAGCAGTACAGGGACCCACTCTGGAAACACCATATATTTT.

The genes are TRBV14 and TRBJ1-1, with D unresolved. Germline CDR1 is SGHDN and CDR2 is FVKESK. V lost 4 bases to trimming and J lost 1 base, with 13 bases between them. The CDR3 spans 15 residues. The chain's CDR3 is CASSPRLTWNTEAFF. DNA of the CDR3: TGTGCCAGCAGCCCCCGCCTGACTTGGAACACTGAAGCTTTCTTT.

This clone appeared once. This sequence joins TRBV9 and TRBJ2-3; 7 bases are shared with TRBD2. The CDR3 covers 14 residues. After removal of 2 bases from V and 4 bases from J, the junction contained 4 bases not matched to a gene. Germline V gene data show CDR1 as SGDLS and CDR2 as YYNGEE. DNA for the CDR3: TGTGCCAGCAGCGTGAGCGGGGTGCCAGATACGCAGTATTTT. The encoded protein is CASSVSGVPDTQYF. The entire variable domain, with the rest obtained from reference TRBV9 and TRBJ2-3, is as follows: DSGVTQTPKHLITATGQRVTLRCSPRSGDLSVYWYQQSLDQGLQFLIQYYNGEERAKGNILERFSAQQFPDLHSELNLSSLELGDSALYFCASSVSGVPDTQYFGPGTRLTVL.